Shown below are 12 T cell receptor beta chains from a single sample sequenced in a study of T cells in tuberculosis. Produced via immunoSEQ multiplex PCR; TCRdb's table is partial and in-frame only. The profile shows roughly 41,000 clones, roughly 93% of them singletons. Input material: PBMCs. These receptors came from a donor between 5 and 29 years old with latent tuberculosis or without tuberculosis infection. Some clones in this sample may be carry-over from other donors' samples.

The count of this clone is one. J is TRBJ1-1 and V is TRBV19; a weak D match, TRBD1 (6 bases). V was clipped by 7 bases and J by 5 bases, with 17 bases between them. CDR3 size: 14 residues. CDR1 is LNHDA, CDR2 SQIVND, per germline (reference sequence). The CDR3 region is CASIMGARKTEAFF. DNA of the CDR3: TGTGCCAGTATCATGGGGGCTAGGAAGACTGAAGCTTTCTTT.

V usage is TRBV4-1 and J usage is TRBJ1-2; a weak D match, TRBD1 (6 bases). The germline V and J ends were trimmed by 4 bases and 5 bases, with 23 bases remaining between them. This CDR3 is 17 amino acids long. Looked up from germline, CDR1 is MGHRA and CDR2 is YSYEKL. For the CDR3, the DNA is TGCGCCAGCAGCCCCACCCCGGGAGGGGGGTTACTGTATGGCTACACCTTC. Its translation is CASSPTPGGGLLYGYTF.

V and J are TRBV6-4 and TRBJ2-3; D is perhaps TRBD2 (6 bases). Trimming cost V 3 bases and J 0 bases, with 10 bases left between them. This CDR3 is 15 amino acids long. The germline V gene has CDR1 MRHNA and CDR2 SNTAGT. CDR3: CASSEGGRSTDTQYF. As DNA, the CDR3 is TGTGCCAGCAGTGAGGGAGGTCGGAGCACAGATACGCAGTATTTT.

The chain uses TRBV5-8 and TRBJ2-5; 9 bases match TRBD1. The trim removed 4 bases at V and 5 bases at J, leaving 9 bases unmatched. Germline V lookup: CDR1 SGHTS, CDR2 YDEGEE. The CDR3 covers 15 residues. The CDR3 region has the DNA TGTGCCAGCAGCGAGGAGGGACAGGGAGGGGAGACCCAGTACTTC. It codes for CASSEEGQGGETQYF.

The chain employs TRBV5-4 and TRBJ2-1, with 10 positions matching TRBD2. Germline trimming cut 4 bases from V and 6 bases from J; bases unmatched to any gene: 10. Looked up from germline, CDR1 is SGHNT and CDR2 is YYREEE (reference sequence). The CDR3 length is 16 residues. The CDR3 DNA is TGTGCCAGCAGCCCCAAAGCGGGGGGGCTCGGCAATGAGCAGTTCTTC. Translation: CASSPKAGGLGNEQFF.

The chain recombines TRBV5-1 with TRBJ2-2; D possibly corresponds to TRBD2 (6 bases). Germline V CDR1 and CDR2: SGHRS, YFSETQ. There are 15 residues in the CDR3. The V end lost 5 bases, the J end lost 3 bases, and 14 bases lay between the germline ends. The CDR3 reads CASRQRVGDTGELFF. CDR3 bases: TGCGCCAGCAGGCAGCGGGTTGGGGACACCGGGGAGCTGTTTTTT.

This chain links TRBV7-2 with TRBJ2-3; D is ambiguous. The CDR3 sequence is 14 residues long. Germline CDR1 is SGHTA and CDR2 is FQGNSA. Trimming took 3 bases from V and 0 from J, leaving 7 bases between them. CDR3: CASSFLQSTDTQYF. The CDR3 DNA reads as TGTGCCAGCAGCTTTTTACAGAGCACAGATACGCAGTATTTT.

CDR3 amino acids: CASSLDTETYGYTF. DNA for the CDR3: TGCGCCAGCAGCTTGGATACTGAAACCTATGGCTACACCTTC. The rearrangement uses TRBV5-1 and TRBJ1-2; D call uncertain. CDR1 and CDR2 (germline): SGHRS, YFSETQ. The CDR3 runs to 14 residues. V lost 0 bases and J lost 4, with 10 bases in between. The entire variable domain, with the rest obtained from reference TRBV5-1 and TRBJ1-2, is as follows: KAGVTQTPRYLIKTRGQQVTLSCSPISGHRSVSWYQQTPGQGLQFLFEYFSETQRNKGNFPGRFSGRQFSNSRSEMNVSTLELGDSALYLCASSLDTETYGYTFGSGTRLTVV.

This chain links TRBV5-4 with TRBJ2-1; a weak D match, TRBD2 (5 bases). There are 14 residues in the CDR3. Trimming left V 4 bases short and J 8 bases short, with 16 bases between. CDR1 is SGHNT and CDR2 is YYREEE in the germline V gene (reference sequence). The CDR3 bases are TGTGCCAGCAGCCCGAGGGCTAGCCGGGATGAGCAGTTCTTC. It encodes CASSPRASRDEQFF.

This chain uses TRBV4-1 with TRBJ1-2, with D tentatively TRBD1 (6 bases). Germline lookup yields CDR1 MGHRA and CDR2 YSYEKL. Deletions cut 0 bases from V and 3 bases from J, with 11 bases between. The CDR3 totals 15 residues. CDR3 DNA sequence: TGCGCCAGCAGCCAAGATTGGGAGGGGGACTATGGCTACACCTTC. Its translation is CASSQDWEGDYGYTF.

The chain recombines TRBV19 with TRBJ2-2; TRBD1 agrees at 10 bases. Germline CDR1 reads LNHDA; CDR2 reads SQIVND (reference sequence). This CDR3 comprises 15 residues. The junction had 7 bases not matched to a gene; V was cut back by 6 bases and J by 6 bases. CDR3 sequence: CASSPGTGVPGELFF. The CDR3 bases are TGTGCCAGTAGCCCCGGGACAGGGGTTCCCGGGGAGCTGTTTTTT. The full variable domain, its missing parts supplied by reference TRBV19 and TRBJ2-2, is DGGITQSPKYLFRKEGQNVTLSCEQNLNHDAMYWYRQDPGQGLRLIYYSQIVNDFQKGDIAEGYSVSREKKESFPLTVTSAQKNPTAFYLCASSPGTGVPGELFFGEGSRLTVL.

The chain has TRBV30 and TRBJ1-4, with 9 nucleotides matching TRBD1. The CDR3 length is 13 residues. From germline, CDR1 is GTSNPN and CDR2 SVGIG (reference sequence). J gave up 11 bases and V 3 bases, and 7 bases lay outside the gene matches. CDR3 residues: CAWSRDRGEKLFF. The CDR3 DNA is TGTGCCTGGAGCAGAGACAGGGGGGAGAAACTGTTTTTT. The complete variable domain, with remaining parts taken from reference TRBV30 and TRBJ1-4, reads SQTIHQWPATLVQPVGSPLSLECTVEGTSNPNLYWYRQAAGRGLQLLFYSVGIGQISSEVPQNLSASRPQDRQFILSSKKLLLSDSGFYLCAWSRDRGEKLFFGSGTQLSVL.